This T cell receptor (beta chain) was captured in a study of cytotoxic CD8 clonotypes in ibrutinib-treated CLL. Study-wide context: Productive templates averaged 255,043 per sample, and productive rearrangements 90,000 to 100,000. Study observations and caveats: Whereas clonality rose at ibrutinib response, it declined toward baseline at progression. At baseline, clonality was higher than in age-matched healthy donors and correlated with CD8+ counts.

The CDR3 length is 18 residues. Unmatched junction bases numbered 19, after V lost 7 bases and J lost 2 bases. Germline V gene data show CDR1 as MNHEY and CDR2 as SMNVEV (reference sequence). Regarding this clone: The target antigen is unknown.

Deep sequencing aimed at 1 in 200,000 to 1 in 1 million T cells' resolution. Profiling relied on immunoSEQ multiplex PCR, and the TCRdb table lists in-frame clones only, not all of them. The sample lists some 130,000 clones; 85% to 95% were seen once. V gene TRBV27 combines with J gene TRBJ2-7; 8 positions match TRBD2. The material sequenced was PBMCs, taken after 12 months of ibrutinib treatment. This receptor was identified in a human donor with chronic lymphocytic leukemia. The chain's CDR3 is CASIMTVRPSGPAYEQYF. In DNA form, the CDR3 reads TGTGCCAGCATTATGACAGTTCGTCCTAGCGGGCCCGCCTACGAGCAGTACTTC.